This TCR beta chain was captured by sequencing in a study of a mutant IDH1 vaccine in newly diagnosed glioma. Study overall: In the visit schedule, V12 fell in week 35, while V13 fell in week 47.

Remarks on this clone: The antigen remains undetermined.

Stated time point: week 47, end of study. Topical imiquimod accompanied each vaccine dose, which consisted of 300 ug of mutant IDH1 20-mer peptide. Patients were given eight vaccinations, scheduled in weeks 1, 3, 5, 7, 11, 15, 19 and 23. TCRdb keeps only in-frame clones here, not all; method: immunoSEQ multiplex PCR. The repertoire includes almost 95,000 clones, nearly 90% of them detected once, and approximately 0.8% sits in the top ten. Looked up from germline, CDR1 is LNHDA and CDR2 is SQIVND (reference sequence). The CDR3 has 14 residues. The receptor's source is a woman aged 45-65 years with glioma. The V and J genes are TRBV19 and TRBJ2-5, with a possible D match to TRBD2 (6 bases). With the DNA end fitting TRBJ2-7 better, the J assignment may be wrong. The material was PBMCs, obtained from a glioma patient whose treatment included an IDH1 peptide vaccine. CDR3 sequence: CASSIGGTWAEQYF. The CDR3 coding sequence is TGTGCCAGTAGTATTGGGGGGACTTGGGCCGAGCAGTACTTC.